The entry below gives a single TCR beta chain sequence along with its context. It has no known antigen specificity. Per-base qualities were not stored, and no clone one base away is much larger. The data originate from a study of T cell responses to AZD1222 COVID-19 vaccine (dated by TCRdb to the early 2020s). About the study as a whole: TCR sequencing covered some 240 trial participants: 200 to 220 given two doses of AZD1222 and 26 given two doses of MenACWY control vaccine. Trial participants were enrolled by age into 18-55, 56-69 and 70-plus year subgroups, with 148, 28 and 57 TCR-sequenced participants respectively.

The CDR3 starts with the cysteine, ends with the phenylalanine, and has 13 residues. The sequence is cut down to CDR3 DNA, 39 bases in frame from base 1. The V and J ends are trimmed by 5 bases and 6 bases, leaving 11 bases between them. Based on the germline V gene (reference sequence), the CDR1 and CDR2 sequences are LNHDA and SQIVND. Overall study outcomes, separate from this receptor: Participants were mostly white British, with more females than males. The authors suggested clonal diversity may have been underestimated. Reportedly, almost half of the unique spike-specific TCRs recognized epitopes lying outside the regions that are mutated in the B.1.351 and B.1.1.7 variants. After two AZD1222 doses, spike-specific TCR breadth and depth were significantly higher than at day 0 and than in MenACWY recipients. Because no day 14 peak-response samples were available, the repertoires could be characterized only after the peak T cell response. The whole spike protein was spanned by vaccine-associated CD4 TCRs, and dominant responses were seen in regions 160-218 and 743-854. Only a handful of AZD1222 recipients were SARS-CoV-2 seropositive at baseline, limiting conclusions about previously exposed vaccinees. In the small 56-69-year group, the increase in depth fell short of significance, most likely because of low power.

The meaning of the sample's time point label: about 28 days (+/-7) after the second vaccine dose. AZD1222 recipients given second doses at about 4 weeks or at about 12 weeks were pooled, since spike-specific TCR depth and breadth were not found to differ between the two schedules. Vaccinee samples came from UK trials COV001 and COV002, including a single-blind randomized controlled phase 2/3 trial of AZD1222 (ChAdOx1 nCoV-19) in healthy adults. For TCRbeta chain sequencing, PBMC samples from trial participants were taken at day 0 and at day 28 after the second dose. The CDR3 regions of human TCRbeta chains were analyzed by immunosequencing. The published analysis was carried out like this. TCRs in the repertoires were matched against a reference library of SARS-CoV-2-specific TCRs that had been generated with the MIRA antigen-specificity platform. Breadth meant the fraction of unique TCRs that were SARS-CoV-2-associated, whereas depth meant the fraction of total T cells that were SARS-CoV-2-associated. Using the MIRA data, every spike-specific TCR was mapped to the spike region that the TCR reacted to and assigned to either a CD4 or a CD8 class. Log10-transformed breadth and depth values were compared by one-way ANOVA with Sidak's multiple comparisons tests. In its TCRdb copy, this immuneACCESS table keeps in-frame sequences only and misses some clones. Where compared with another copy, unresolved V genes explain less than half of these, and the others have no known cause. V and J calls and clone size follow that table, whereas D and trimming were derived from the DNA. This sample comprises roughly 140,000 clones, 88% of them detected only once. In total, the top ten clones hold approximately 3% of the sample.

The sequence was collected from an adult who received the AZD1222 COVID-19 vaccine. The material sequenced was peripheral blood, taken 28 days after the second AZD1222 dose. The chain employs TRBV19 and TRBJ2-1, with the identity of the D gene unclear. The CDR3 protein: CASSGLPGNEQFF. The nucleotide sequence reads TGTGCCAGTAGTGGGCTACCCGGCAATGAGCAGTTCTTC.